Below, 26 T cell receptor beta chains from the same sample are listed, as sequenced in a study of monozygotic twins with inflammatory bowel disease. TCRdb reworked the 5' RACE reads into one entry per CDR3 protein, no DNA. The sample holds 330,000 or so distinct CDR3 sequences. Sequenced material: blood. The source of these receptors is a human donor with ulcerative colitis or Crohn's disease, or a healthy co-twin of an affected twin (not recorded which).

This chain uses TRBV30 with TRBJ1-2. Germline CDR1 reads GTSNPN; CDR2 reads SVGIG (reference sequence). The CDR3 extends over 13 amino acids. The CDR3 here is CAWSVGGSYGYTF.

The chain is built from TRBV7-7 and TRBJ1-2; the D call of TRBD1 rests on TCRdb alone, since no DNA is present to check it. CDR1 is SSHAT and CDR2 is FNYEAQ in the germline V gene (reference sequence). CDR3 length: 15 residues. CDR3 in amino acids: CASSLGTGAYYGYTF.

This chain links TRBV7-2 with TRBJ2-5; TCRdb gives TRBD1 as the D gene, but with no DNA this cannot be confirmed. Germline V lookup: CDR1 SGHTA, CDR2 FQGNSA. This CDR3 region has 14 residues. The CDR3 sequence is CASCGAPVQETQYF. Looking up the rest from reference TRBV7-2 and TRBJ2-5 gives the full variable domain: GAGVSQSPSNKVTEKGKDVELRCDPISGHTALYWYRQSLGQGLEFLIYFQGNSAPDKSGLPSDRFSAERTGGSVSTLTIQRTQQEDSAVYLCASCGAPVQETQYFGPGTRLLVL.

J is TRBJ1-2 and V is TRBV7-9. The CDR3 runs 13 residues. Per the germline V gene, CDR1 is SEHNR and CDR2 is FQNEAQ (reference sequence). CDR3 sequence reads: CASSLDPADGYTF. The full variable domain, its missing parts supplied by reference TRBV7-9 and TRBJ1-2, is DTGVSQNPRHKITKRGQNVTFRCDPISEHNRLYWYRQTLGQGPEFLTYFQNEAQLEKSRLLSDRFSAERPKGSFSTLEIQRTEQGDSAMYLCASSLDPADGYTFGSGTRLTVV.

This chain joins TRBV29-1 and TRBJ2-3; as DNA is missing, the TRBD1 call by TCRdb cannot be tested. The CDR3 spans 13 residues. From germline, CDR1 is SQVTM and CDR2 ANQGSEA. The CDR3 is CSVELGGTDTQYF.

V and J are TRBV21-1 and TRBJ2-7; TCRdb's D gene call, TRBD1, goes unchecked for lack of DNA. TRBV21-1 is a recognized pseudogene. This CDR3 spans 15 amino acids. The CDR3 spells CASSIVVVGAAEQYF.

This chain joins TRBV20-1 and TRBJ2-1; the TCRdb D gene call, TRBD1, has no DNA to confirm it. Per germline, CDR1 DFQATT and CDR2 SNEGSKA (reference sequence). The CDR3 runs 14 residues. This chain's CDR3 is CSARGEGPYNEQFF.

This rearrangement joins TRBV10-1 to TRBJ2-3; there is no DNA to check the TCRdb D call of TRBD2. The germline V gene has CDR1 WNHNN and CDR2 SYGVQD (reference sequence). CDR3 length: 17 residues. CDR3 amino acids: CASSSGGGIGRADTQYF.

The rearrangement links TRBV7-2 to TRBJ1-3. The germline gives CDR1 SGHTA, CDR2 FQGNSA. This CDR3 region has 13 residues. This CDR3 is CASTSKAGNTIYF.

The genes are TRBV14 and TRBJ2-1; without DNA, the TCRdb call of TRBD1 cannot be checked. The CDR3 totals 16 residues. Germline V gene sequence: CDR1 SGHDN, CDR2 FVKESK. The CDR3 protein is CASSLLGTGSYNEQFF.

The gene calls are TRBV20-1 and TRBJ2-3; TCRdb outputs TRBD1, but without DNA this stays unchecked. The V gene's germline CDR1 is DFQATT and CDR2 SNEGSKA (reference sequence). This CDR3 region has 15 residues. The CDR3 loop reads CSAARMPGAGNTQYF.

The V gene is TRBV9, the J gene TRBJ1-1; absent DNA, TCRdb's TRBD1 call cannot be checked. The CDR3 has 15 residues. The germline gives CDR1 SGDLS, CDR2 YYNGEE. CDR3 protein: CASSARDRGSTEAFF.

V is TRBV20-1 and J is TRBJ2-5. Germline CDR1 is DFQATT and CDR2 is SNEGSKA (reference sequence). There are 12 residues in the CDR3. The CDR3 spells CSARDVEETQYF.

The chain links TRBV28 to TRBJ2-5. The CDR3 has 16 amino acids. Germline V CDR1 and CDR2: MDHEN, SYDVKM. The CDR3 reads CASSFLSAALGETQYF. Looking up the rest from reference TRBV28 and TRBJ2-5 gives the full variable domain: DVKVTQSSRYLVKRTGEKVFLECVQDMDHENMFWYRQDPGLGLRLIYFSYDVKMKEKGDIPEGYSVSREKKERFSLILESASTNQTSMYLCASSFLSAALGETQYFGPGTRLLVL.

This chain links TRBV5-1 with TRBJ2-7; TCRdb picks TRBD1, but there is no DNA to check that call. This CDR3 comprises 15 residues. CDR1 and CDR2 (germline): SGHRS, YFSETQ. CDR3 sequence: CASSLAGQGSNEQYF.

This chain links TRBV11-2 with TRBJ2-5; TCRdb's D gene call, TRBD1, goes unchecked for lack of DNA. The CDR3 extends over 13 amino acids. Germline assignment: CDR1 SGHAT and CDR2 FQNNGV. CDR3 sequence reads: CASSFPGEETQYF.

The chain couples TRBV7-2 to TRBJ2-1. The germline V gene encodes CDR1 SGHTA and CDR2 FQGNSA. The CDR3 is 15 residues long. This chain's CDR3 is CASSPRRKSYNEQFF.

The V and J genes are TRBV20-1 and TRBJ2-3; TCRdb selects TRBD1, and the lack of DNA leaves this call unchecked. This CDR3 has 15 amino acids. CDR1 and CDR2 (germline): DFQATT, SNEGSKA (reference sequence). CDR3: CSARDMRAASDTQYF.

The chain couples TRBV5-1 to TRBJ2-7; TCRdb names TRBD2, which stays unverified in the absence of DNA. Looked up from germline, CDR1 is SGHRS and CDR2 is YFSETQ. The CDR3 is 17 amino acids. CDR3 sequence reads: CASSLRTSGWDSYEQYF.

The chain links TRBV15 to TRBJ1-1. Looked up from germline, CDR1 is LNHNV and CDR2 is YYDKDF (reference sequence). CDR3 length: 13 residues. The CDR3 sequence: CATSRGLNTEAFF.

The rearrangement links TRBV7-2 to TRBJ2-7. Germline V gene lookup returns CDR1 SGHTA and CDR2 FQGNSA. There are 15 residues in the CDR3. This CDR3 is CASSFRPTDVYEQYF.

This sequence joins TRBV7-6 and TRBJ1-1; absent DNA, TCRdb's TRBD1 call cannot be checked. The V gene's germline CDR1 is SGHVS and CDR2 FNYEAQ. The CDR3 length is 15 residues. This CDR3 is CASSLGDDSNTEAFF.

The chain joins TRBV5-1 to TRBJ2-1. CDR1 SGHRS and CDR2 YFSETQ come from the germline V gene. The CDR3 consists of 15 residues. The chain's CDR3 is CASSLGGSSYNEQFF.

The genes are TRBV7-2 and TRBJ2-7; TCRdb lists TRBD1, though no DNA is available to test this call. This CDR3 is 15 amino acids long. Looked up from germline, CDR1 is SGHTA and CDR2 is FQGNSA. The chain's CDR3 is CASSSGQGVFYEQYF.

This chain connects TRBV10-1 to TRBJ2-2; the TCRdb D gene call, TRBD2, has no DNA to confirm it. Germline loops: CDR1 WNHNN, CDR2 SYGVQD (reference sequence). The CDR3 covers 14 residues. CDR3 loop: CASALGGSGGELFF.

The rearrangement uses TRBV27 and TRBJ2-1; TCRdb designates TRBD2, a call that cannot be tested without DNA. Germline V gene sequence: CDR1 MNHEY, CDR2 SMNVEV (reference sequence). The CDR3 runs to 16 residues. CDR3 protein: CASTPTRSGGYNEQFF.